This TCR beta chain is from a study of blood T cell repertoires in COVID-19. Libraries were prepared by immunoSEQ multiplex PCR; TCRdb keeps only in-frame clonotypes and omits some of them. The sample records some 150,000 clones, over 60% being singletons. There are 15 residues in the CDR3. Germline assignment: CDR1 SEHNR and CDR2 FQNEAQ (reference sequence). Trimming removed 1 base from V and 6 bases from J, with 14 bases in between. The sample comprised PBMCs or T cells enriched from blood (not recorded which). This chain uses TRBV7-9 with TRBJ2-3; D ambiguous. The sequence was obtained from a woman aged 45-65 years who had recovered from COVID-19. The CDR3 loop is CASSLDGTSFDTQYF. In nucleotides, the CDR3 is TGTGCCAGCAGCTTAGATGGTACCAGTTTTGATACGCAGTATTTT.